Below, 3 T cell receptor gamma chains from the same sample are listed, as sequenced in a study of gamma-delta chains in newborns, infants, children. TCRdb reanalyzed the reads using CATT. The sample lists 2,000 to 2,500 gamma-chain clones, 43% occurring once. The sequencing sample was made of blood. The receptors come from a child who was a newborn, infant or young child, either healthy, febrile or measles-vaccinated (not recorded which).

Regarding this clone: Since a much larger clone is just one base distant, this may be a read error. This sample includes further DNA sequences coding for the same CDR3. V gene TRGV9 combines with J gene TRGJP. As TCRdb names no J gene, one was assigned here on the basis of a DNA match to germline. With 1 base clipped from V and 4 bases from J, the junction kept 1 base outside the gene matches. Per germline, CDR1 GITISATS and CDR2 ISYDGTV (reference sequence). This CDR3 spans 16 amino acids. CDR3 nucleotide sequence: TGTGCCTTGTGGGAGGTTCAAGAGTTGGGCAAAAAAATCAAGGTATTT. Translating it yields CALWEVQELGKKIKVF.

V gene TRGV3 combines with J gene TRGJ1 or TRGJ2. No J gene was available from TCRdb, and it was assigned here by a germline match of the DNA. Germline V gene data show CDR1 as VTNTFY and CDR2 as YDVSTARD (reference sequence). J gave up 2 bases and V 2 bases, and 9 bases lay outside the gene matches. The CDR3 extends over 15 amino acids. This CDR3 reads CATWDTNSYYYKKLF. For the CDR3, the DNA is TGTGCCACCTGGGACACAAACTCCTATTATTATAAGAAACTCTTT.

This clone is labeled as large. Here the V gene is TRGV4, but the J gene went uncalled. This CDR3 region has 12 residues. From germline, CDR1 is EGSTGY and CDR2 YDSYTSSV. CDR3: CATWDARSKKLF. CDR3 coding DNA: TGTGCCACCTGGGATGCCCGTTCTAAGAAGCTCTTT.